The 10 T cell receptor beta chains reported below all come from one sample, sequenced in a study of CD8 T cells in ankylosing spondylitis. Study results and caveats: Fewer than 10 highly homologous variants made up a TCR beta motif that seemed to typify ankylosing spondylitis blood.

MiXCR, applied by TCRdb to the 5' RACE reads, yields one record per CDR3 protein. Found here are about 800,000 distinct CDR3 sequences, about 10% of them singletons; the top ten hold approximately 0.5%. These TCRs are of unknown antigen specificity. Specimen: blood, either unsorted or a sorted T cell fraction (not recorded which). Receptor source: a male donor with ankylosing spondylitis.

The table lists this clonotype with a few counts. Written as DNA, the CDR3 is TGCAGTGCTAGGGGACTAGCGACTACGGGTGAGCAGTTCTTC. Protein: CSARGLATTGEQFF. The V call is TRBV20-1, the J call TRBJ2-1; 10 bases are shared with TRBD2. The CDR3 contains 14 residues. Germline trimming cut 3 bases from V and 9 bases from J; bases unmatched to any gene: 8. CDR1 is DFQATT, CDR2 SNEGSKA, per germline (reference sequence).

This clonotype was recorded a few times. V usage is TRBV7-9 and J usage is TRBJ1-4; no firm D call. Germline-derived CDR1 and CDR2 are SEHNR and FQNEAQ (reference sequence). The V end lost 5 bases, the J end lost 4 bases, and 14 bases lay between the germline ends. This CDR3 is 15 amino acids long. CDR3 DNA: TGTGCCAGCAGCCCGAAGAGGGAACTTAATGAAAAACTGTTTTTT. Translated: CASSPKRELNEKLFF.

This clonotype was detected a few times. This rearrangement joins TRBV20-1 to TRBJ2-5; weak D call: TRBD2 (6 bases). Germline lookup yields CDR1 DFQATT and CDR2 SNEGSKA (reference sequence). The CDR3 runs to 14 residues. The CDR3 spells CSPSSGRYQETQYF. The CDR3 region has the DNA TGCAGCCCTTCCAGCGGGCGCTACCAAGAGACCCAGTACTTC.

V gene TRBV12-3 or TRBV12-4 combines with J gene TRBJ1-4; D ambiguous. The CDR3 covers 12 residues. Trimming took off 3 bases at V and 15 bases at J, with 14 bases between the two ends. In DNA, the CDR3 is TGTGCCAGCAGTTTTTCAAGGGTACGATTGTTTTTT. Translating it yields CASSFSRVRLFF.

The sample holds many counts of this clonotype. V usage is TRBV20-1 and J usage is TRBJ2-3, with D possibly matching TRBD1 (6 bases). From germline, CDR1 is DFQATT and CDR2 SNEGSKA (reference sequence). The V gene lost 5 bases and the J gene lost 7 bases, with 16 bases spanning the gap. This CDR3 region has 13 residues. The CDR3 reads CSASLRGRNTQYF. The CDR3 bases are TGCAGTGCTTCTCTCAGGGGCAGGAATACGCAGTATTTT.

This clonotype was seen repeatedly, ten times or more. The J gene is TRBJ1-6, the V gene TRBV12-3 or TRBV12-4, with D possibly being TRBD1 (5 bases). Trimming stripped 5 bases from V and 1 base from J, with 9 bases between. The CDR3 consists of 15 residues. The chain's CDR3 is CASSPSGSYNSPLHF. The CDR3 coding sequence is TGTGCCAGCAGTCCCTCAGGGTCCTATAATTCACCCCTCCACTTT.

This clonotype was seen at least ten times. The chain has TRBV20-1 and TRBJ1-5; D uncertain. V lost 3 bases and J lost 3, with 6 bases in between. This CDR3 contains 12 residues. Germline V gene data show CDR1 as DFQATT and CDR2 as SNEGSKA (reference sequence). CDR3 coding DNA: TGCAGTGCTAGTTTGTCCAATCAGCCCCAGCATTTT. It specifies CSASLSNQPQHF.

This clonotype has ten or more counts. The chain carries TRBV6-1 and TRBJ1-2, with a possible D match to TRBD1 (5 bases). The CDR3 consists of 14 residues. The germline V gene encodes CDR1 MNHNS and CDR2 SASEGT. Trimming took off 7 bases at V and 4 bases at J, with 16 bases between the two ends. The CDR3 protein is CASTRGGLVYGYTF. DNA of the CDR3: TGTGCCAGCACCCGCGGGGGTCTGGTCTATGGCTACACCTTC.

This clonotype was found a few times. The rearrangement joins TRBV20-1 to TRBJ2-1; 7 bases are shared with TRBD2. J lost 0 bases, V lost 2 bases, and 7 bases had no gene match. The CDR3 consists of 16 residues. Germline V gene data show CDR1 as DFQATT and CDR2 as SNEGSKA (reference sequence). The CDR3 is CSARRAREYSYNEQFF. In nucleotides, the CDR3 is TGCAGTGCTAGACGGGCGCGGGAGTACTCCTACAATGAGCAGTTCTTC.

The chain couples TRBV11-2 to TRBJ1-2; D remains ambiguous. This CDR3 comprises 14 residues. Trimming took 5 bases from V and 4 from J, leaving 14 bases between them. CDR1 SGHAT and CDR2 FQNNGV come from the germline V gene. The DNA for the CDR3 is TGTGCCAGCAGCCTACCAAGGATGCCCTATGGCTACACCTTC. Amino acid sequence: CASSLPRMPYGYTF.